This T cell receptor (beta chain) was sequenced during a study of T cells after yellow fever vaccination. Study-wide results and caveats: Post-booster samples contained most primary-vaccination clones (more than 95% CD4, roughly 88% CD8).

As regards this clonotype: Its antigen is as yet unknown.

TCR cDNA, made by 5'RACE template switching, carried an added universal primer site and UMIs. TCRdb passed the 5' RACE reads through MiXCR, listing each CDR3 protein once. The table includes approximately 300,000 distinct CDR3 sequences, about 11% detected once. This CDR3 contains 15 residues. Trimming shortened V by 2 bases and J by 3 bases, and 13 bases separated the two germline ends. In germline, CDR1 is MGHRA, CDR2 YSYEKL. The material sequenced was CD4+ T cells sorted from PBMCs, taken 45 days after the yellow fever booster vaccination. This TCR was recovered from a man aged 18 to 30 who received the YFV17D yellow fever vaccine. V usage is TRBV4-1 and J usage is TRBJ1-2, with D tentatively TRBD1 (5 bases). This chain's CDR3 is CASSQPRDRDYGYTF. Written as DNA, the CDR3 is TGCGCCAGCAGCCAACCCCGGGACCGAGACTATGGCTACACCTTC.